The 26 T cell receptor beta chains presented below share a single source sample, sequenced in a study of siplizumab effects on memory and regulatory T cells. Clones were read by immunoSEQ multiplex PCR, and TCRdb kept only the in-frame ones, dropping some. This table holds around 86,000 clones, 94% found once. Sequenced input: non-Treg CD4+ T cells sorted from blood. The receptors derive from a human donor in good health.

This chain's CDR3 is CASRQTHRSSYEQYF. In nucleotides, the CDR3 is TGTGCCAGCAGACAAACACACAGGAGCTCCTACGAGCAGTACTTC. The V and J genes are TRBV6-1 and TRBJ2-7; the D gene is possibly TRBD1 (5 bases). The germline V and J ends were trimmed by 6 bases and 0 bases, with 15 bases remaining between them. The germline CDR1 and CDR2 sequences are MNHNS and SASEGT. The CDR3 length is 15 residues.

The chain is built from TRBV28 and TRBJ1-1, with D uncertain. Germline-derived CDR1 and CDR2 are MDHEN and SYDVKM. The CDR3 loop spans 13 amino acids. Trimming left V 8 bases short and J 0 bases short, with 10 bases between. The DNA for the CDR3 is TGTGCCAGCTTAGACGATATGAACACTGAAGCTTTCTTT. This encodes CASLDDMNTEAFF.

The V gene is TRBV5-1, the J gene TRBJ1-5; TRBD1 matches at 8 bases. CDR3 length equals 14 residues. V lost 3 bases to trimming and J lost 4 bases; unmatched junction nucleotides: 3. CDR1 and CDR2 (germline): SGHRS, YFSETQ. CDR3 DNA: TGCGCCAGCAGCTGGGGACAGGAGAATCAGCCCCAGCATTTT. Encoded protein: CASSWGQENQPQHF.

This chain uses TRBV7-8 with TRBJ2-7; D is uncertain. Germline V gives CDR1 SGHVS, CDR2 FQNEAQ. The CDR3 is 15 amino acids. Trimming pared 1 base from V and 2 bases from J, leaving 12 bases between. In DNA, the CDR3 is TGTGCCAGCAGCTTAGAGGCTTTGGCACCCTACGAGCAGTACTTC. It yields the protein CASSLEALAPYEQYF.

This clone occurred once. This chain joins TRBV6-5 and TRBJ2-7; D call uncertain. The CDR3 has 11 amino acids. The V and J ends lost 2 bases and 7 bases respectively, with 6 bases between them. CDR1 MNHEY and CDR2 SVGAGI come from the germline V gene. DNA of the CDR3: TGTGCCAGCAGTTACGTCAGGGAGCAGTACTTC. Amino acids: CASSYVREQYF.

The CDR3 coding sequence is TGTGCCAGCAGCGTAGGGCAGGGGAGCCCTGGAAACACCATATATTTT. Translating gives CASSVGQGSPGNTIYF. The V and J genes are TRBV9 and TRBJ1-3; D perhaps matches TRBD1 (6 bases). This CDR3 has 16 amino acids. CDR1 is SGDLS, CDR2 YYNGEE, per germline. V lost 0 bases and J lost 2, with 12 bases in between.

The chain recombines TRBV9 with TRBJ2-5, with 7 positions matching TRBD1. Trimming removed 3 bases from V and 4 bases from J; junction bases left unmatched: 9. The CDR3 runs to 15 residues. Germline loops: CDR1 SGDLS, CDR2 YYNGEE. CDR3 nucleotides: TGTGCCAGCAGCGGTCCGGGACAGAATAGAGAGACCCAGTACTTC. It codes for CASSGPGQNRETQYF.

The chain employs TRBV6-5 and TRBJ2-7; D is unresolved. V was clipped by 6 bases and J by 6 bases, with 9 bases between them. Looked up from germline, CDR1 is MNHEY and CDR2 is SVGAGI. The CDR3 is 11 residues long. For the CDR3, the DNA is TGTGCCAGCAGCCAGGTGGGCGAGCAGTACTTC. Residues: CASSQVGEQYF.

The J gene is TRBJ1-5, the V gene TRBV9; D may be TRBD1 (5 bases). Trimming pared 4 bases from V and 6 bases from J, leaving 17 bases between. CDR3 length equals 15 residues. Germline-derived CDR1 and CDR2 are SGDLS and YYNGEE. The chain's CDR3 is CASSPRGDSTQPQHF. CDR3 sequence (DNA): TGTGCCAGCAGCCCTCGGGGGGATTCCACTCAGCCCCAGCATTTT. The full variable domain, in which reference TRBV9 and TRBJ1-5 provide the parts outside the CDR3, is DSGVTQTPKHLITATGQRVTLRCSPRSGDLSVYWYQQSLDQGLQFLIQYYNGEERAKGNILERFSAQQFPDLHSELNLSSLELGDSALYFCASSPRGDSTQPQHFGDGTRLSIL.

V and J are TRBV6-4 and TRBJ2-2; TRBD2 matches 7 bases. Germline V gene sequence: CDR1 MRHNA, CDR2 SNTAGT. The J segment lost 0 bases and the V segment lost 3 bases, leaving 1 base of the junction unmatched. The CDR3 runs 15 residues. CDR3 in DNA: TGTGCCAGCAGTGAAACTAGCGCGAACACCGGGGAGCTGTTTTTT. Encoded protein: CASSETSANTGELFF.

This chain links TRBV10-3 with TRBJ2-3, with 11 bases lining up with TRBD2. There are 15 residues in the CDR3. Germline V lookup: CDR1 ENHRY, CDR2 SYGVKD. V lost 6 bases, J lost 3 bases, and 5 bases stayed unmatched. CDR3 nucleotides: TGTGCCATCAGCATAGCGGGGGGGCTAACAGATACGCAGTATTTT. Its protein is CAISIAGGLTDTQYF.

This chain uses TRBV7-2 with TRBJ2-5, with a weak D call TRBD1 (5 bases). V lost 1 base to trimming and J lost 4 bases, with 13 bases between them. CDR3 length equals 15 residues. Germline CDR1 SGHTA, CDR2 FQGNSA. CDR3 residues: CASSLVQGFRETQYF. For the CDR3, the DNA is TGTGCCAGCAGCTTAGTTCAGGGTTTTCGAGAGACCCAGTACTTC.

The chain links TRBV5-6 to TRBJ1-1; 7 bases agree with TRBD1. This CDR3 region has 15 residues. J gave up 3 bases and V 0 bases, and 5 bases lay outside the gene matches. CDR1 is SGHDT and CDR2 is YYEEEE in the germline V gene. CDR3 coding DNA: TGTGCCAGCAGCTTGGCCCGGCAGGGGGACACTGAAGCTTTCTTT. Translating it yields CASSLARQGDTEAFF.

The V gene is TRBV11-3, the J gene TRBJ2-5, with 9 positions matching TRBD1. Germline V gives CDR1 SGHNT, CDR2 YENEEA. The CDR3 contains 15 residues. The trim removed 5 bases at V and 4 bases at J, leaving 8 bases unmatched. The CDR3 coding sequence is TGTGCCAGCAGCGAGGGACAGGGAAAGGGAGAGACCCAGTACTTC. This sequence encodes CASSEGQGKGETQYF.

The CDR3 reads CASSLGGDDGYTF. CDR3 sequence (DNA): TGCGCCAGCAGCTTGGGCGGGGACGATGGCTACACCTTC. The chain uses TRBV5-1 and TRBJ1-2; D may be TRBD1 (5 bases). The CDR3 is 13 amino acids. Germline assignment: CDR1 SGHRS and CDR2 YFSETQ. The V end was cut by 0 bases, the J end by 6 bases, with 9 bases between.

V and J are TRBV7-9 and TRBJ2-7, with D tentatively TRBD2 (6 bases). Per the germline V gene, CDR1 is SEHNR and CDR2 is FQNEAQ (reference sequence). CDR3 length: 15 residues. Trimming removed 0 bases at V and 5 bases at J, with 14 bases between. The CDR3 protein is CASSLAWASEDEQYF. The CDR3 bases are TGTGCCAGCAGCTTAGCCTGGGCTAGCGAGGACGAGCAGTACTTC.

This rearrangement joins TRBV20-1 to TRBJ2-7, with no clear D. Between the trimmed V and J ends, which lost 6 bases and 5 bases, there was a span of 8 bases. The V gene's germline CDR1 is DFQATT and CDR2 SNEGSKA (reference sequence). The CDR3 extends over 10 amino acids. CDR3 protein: CSAPQDEQYF. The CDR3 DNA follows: TGCAGTGCCCCCCAGGACGAGCAGTACTTC.

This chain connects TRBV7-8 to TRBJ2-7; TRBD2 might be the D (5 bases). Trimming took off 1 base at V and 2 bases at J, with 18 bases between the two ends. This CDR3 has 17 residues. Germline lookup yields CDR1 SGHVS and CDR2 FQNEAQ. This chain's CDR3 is CASSLVARAAPPYEQYF. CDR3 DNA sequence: TGTGCCAGCAGCTTAGTCGCGCGGGCGGCGCCGCCCTACGAGCAGTACTTC.

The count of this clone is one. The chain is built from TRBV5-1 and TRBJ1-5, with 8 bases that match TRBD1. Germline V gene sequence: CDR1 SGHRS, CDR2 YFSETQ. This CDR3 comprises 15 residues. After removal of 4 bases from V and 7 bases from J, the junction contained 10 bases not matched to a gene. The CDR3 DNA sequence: TGCGCCAGCAGCCCCGGACAGGGCGGCGGGCAGCCCCAGCATTTT. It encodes CASSPGQGGGQPQHF.

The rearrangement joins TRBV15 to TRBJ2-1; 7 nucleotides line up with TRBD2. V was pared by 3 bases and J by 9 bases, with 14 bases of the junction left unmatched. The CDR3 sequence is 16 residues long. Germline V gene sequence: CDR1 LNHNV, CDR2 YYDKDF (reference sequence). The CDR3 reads CATSRPRGRGFSEQFF. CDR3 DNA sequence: TGTGCCACCAGCAGGCCCCGCGGGAGAGGCTTTAGTGAGCAGTTCTTC.

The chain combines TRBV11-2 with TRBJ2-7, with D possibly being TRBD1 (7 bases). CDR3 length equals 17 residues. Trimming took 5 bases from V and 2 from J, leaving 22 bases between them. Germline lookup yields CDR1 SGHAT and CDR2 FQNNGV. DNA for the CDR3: TGTGCCAGCAGCCTCACCGGGGGCGGGACAGAGGCCTACGAGCAGTACTTC. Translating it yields CASSLTGGGTEAYEQYF.

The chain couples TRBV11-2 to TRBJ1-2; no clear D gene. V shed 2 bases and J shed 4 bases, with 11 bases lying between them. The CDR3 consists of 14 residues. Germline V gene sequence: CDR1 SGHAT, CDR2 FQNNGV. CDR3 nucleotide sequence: TGTGCCAGCAGCTTATCCCTCTCAAGCTATGGCTACACCTTC. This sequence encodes CASSLSLSSYGYTF.

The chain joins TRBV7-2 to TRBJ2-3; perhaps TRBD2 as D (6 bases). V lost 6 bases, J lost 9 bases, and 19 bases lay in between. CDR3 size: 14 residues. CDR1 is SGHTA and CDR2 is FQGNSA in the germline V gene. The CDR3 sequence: CASRPTRLATTQYF. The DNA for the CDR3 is TGTGCCAGCAGACCCACTCGGCTAGCGACCACGCAGTATTTT.

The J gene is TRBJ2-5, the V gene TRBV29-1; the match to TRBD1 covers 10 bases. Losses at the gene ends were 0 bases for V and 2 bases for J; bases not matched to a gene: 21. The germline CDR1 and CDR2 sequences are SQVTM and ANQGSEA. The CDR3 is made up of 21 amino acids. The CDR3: CSVEERWGGTGDEQIQETQYF. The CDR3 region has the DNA TGCAGCGTTGAAGAGCGGTGGGGAGGGACAGGGGATGAGCAGATTCAAGAGACCCAGTACTTC. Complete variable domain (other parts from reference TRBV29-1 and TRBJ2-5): SAVISQKPSRDICQRGTSLTIQCQVDSQVTMMFWYRQQPGQSLTLIATANQGSEATYESGFVIDKFPISRPNLTFSTLTVSNMSPEDSSIYLCSVEERWGGTGDEQIQETQYFGPGTRLLVL.

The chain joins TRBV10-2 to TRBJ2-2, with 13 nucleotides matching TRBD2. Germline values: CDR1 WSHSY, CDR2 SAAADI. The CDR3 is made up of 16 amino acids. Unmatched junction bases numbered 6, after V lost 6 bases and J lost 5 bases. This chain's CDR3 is CASSKQGLAGTGELFF. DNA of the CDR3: TGCGCCAGCAGCAAGCAGGGACTAGCGGGGACCGGGGAGCTGTTTTTT.

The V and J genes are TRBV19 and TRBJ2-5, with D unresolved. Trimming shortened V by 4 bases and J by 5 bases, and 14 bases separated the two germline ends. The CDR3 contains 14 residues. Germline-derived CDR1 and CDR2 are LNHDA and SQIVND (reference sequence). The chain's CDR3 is CASSTAVSWETQYF. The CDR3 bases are TGTGCCAGTAGTACCGCGGTGAGTTGGGAGACCCAGTACTTC. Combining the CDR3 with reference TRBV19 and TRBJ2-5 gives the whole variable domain DGGITQSPKYLFRKEGQNVTLSCEQNLNHDAMYWYRQDPGQGLRLIYYSQIVNDFQKGDIAEGYSVSREKKESFPLTVTSAQKNPTAFYLCASSTAVSWETQYFGPGTRLLVL.